Below, 10 T cell receptor beta chains from the same sample are listed, as sequenced in a study of blood T cell repertoires in COVID-19. The assay was immunoSEQ multiplex PCR, and TCRdb's table has in-frame clones only and misses some. The table shows some 270,000 clones, with around 84% occurring only once. Sequencing used peripheral blood. The receptors were sampled from a middle-aged woman who had recovered from COVID-19.

As DNA, the CDR3 is TGTGCCACCAGTGATTTGGGCAGGGGAGACAATGAGCAGTTCTTC. It encodes CATSDLGRGDNEQFF. The chain links TRBV24-1 to TRBJ2-1; D is perhaps TRBD1 (6 bases). V was trimmed by 0 bases and J by 5 bases, leaving 10 bases between them. From germline, CDR1 is KGHDR and CDR2 SFDVKD. The CDR3 sequence is 15 residues long.

The chain carries TRBV28 and TRBJ2-1; no clear D gene. Germline V gene lookup returns CDR1 MDHEN and CDR2 SYDVKM. Between the trimmed V and J ends, which lost 9 bases and 12 bases, there was a span of 15 bases. The CDR3 runs 11 residues. CDR3 amino acids: CASQKQLLQFF. CDR3 in DNA: TGTGCCAGTCAGAAACAGCTTCTGCAGTTCTTC.

In DNA, the CDR3 is TGTGCCAGCAGTGGCGGTGACAGCACAGATACGCAGTATTTT. This gives the protein CASSGGDSTDTQYF. The chain joins TRBV6-4 to TRBJ2-3; D uncertain. Trimming cost V 4 bases and J 0 bases, with 8 bases left between them. Looked up from germline, CDR1 is MRHNA and CDR2 is SNTAGT. This CDR3 comprises 14 residues.

The V and J genes are TRBV11-2 and TRBJ1-4, with TRBD1 matching 11 bases. This CDR3 has 15 amino acids. The germline gives CDR1 SGHAT, CDR2 FQNNGV. J gave up 7 bases and V 5 bases, and 6 bases lay outside the gene matches. This chain's CDR3 is CASSPGQGAAEKLFF. The CDR3 DNA reads TGTGCCAGCAGCCCCGGACAGGGGGCGGCTGAAAAACTGTTTTTT.

Worth noting for this clone: The sample has other DNA sequences that encode this CDR3 too. The genes are TRBV20-1 and TRBJ2-5; D remains unclear. The V and J ends lost 0 bases and 5 bases respectively, with 4 bases between them. The V gene's germline CDR1 is DFQATT and CDR2 SNEGSKA (reference sequence). CDR3 length: 11 amino acids. The CDR3 sequence: CSARDLETQYF. The CDR3 nucleotides are TGCAGTGCTAGAGATCTTGAGACCCAGTACTTC.

The CDR3 DNA follows: TGCAGCGTTGTTTCCAGTTTGACCGGGGAGCTGTTTTTT. This sequence encodes CSVVSSLTGELFF. The V gene is TRBV29-1, the J gene TRBJ2-2; D uncertain. Trimming stripped 4 bases from V and 5 bases from J, with 11 bases between. This CDR3 is 13 amino acids long. From germline, CDR1 is SQVTM and CDR2 ANQGSEA.

The rearrangement joins TRBV7-9 to TRBJ1-1; D call uncertain. The CDR3 is made up of 14 amino acids. With 5 bases removed from V and 0 bases from J, the gap between germline ends came to 10 bases. Germline loops: CDR1 SEHNR, CDR2 FQNEAQ (reference sequence). The CDR3 sequence is CASSLTSMNTEAFF. The CDR3 DNA is TGTGCCAGCAGCCTTACGAGCATGAACACTGAAGCTTTCTTT.

J is TRBJ1-6 and V is TRBV28, with D perhaps matching TRBD1 (5 bases). CDR3 length: 15 amino acids. The ends were cut back, 5 bases at V and 9 bases at J, with 17 bases in the middle. The germline V gene encodes CDR1 MDHEN and CDR2 SYDVKM. DNA of the CDR3: TGTGCCAGCAGTCCTCCTCGTGGGAGGGGTTCACCCCTCCACTTT. Its translation is CASSPPRGRGSPLHF.

This chain uses TRBV20-1 with TRBJ1-2, with TRBD1 identical over 7 bases. CDR1 and CDR2 (germline): DFQATT, SNEGSKA (reference sequence). This CDR3 comprises 11 residues. The J segment lost 7 bases and the V segment lost 5 bases, leaving 4 bases of the junction unmatched. CDR3 residues: CSAGRQGGYTF. In DNA form, the CDR3 reads TGCAGTGCTGGGAGACAGGGTGGCTACACCTTC.

The chain employs TRBV5-5 and TRBJ1-2, with 8 bases aligning to TRBD1. Germline trimming cut 0 bases from V and 8 bases from J; bases unmatched to any gene: 15. The CDR3 is 17 amino acids. Germline assignment: CDR1 SGHKS and CDR2 YYEKEE (reference sequence). The CDR3, as DNA: TGTGCCAGCAGCTTGGCCCACCTCGCCCAGGGGGCACGGGGCTACACCTTC. This gives the protein CASSLAHLAQGARGYTF. The full variable domain, rest sourced from reference TRBV5-5 and TRBJ1-2, is DAGVTQSPTHLIKTRGQQVTLRCSPISGHKSVSWYQQVLGQGPQFIFQYYEKEERGRGNFPDRFSARQFPNYSSELNVNALLLGDSALYLCASSLAHLAQGARGYTFGSGTRLTVV.